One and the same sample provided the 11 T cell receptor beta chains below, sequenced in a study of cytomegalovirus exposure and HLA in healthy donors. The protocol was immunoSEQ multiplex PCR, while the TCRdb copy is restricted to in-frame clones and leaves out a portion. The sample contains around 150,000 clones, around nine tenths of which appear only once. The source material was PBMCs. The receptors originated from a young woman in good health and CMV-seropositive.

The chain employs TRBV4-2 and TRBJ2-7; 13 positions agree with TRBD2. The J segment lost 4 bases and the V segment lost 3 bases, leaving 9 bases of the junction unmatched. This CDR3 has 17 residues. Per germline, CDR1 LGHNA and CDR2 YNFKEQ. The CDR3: CASSHSGLAGVIYEQYF. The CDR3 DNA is TGTGCCAGCAGCCATTCTGGACTAGCGGGAGTAATTTACGAGCAGTACTTC.

Written as DNA, the CDR3 is TGTGCCAGCACAACTAGCGAAGGGTACGAGCAGTACTTC. Encoded protein: CASTTSEGYEQYF. This rearrangement joins TRBV6-6 to TRBJ2-7; 7 nucleotides match TRBD2. In germline, CDR1 is MNHNY, CDR2 SVGAGI (reference sequence). V lost 7 bases, J lost 4 bases, and 7 bases stayed unmatched. This CDR3 region has 13 residues.

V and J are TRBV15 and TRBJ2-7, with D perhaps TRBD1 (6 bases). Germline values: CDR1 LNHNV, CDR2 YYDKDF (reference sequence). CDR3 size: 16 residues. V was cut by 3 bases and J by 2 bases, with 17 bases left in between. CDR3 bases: TGTGCCACCAGCAGGGGGAACAGGGTCTCAACCTACGAGCAGTACTTC. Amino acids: CATSRGNRVSTYEQYF.

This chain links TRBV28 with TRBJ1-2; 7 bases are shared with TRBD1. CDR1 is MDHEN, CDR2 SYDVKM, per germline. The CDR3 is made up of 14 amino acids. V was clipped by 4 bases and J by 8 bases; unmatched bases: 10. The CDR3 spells CASSSMGTEVGYTF. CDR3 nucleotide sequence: TGTGCCAGCAGTTCCATGGGGACAGAAGTAGGCTACACCTTC.

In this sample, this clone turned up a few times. DNA of the CDR3: TGTGCCAGCAGTGACTCTAGGACAGGCGACTCTGGGGCCAACGTCCTGACTTTC. Translated: CASSDSRTGDSGANVLTF. The chain joins TRBV6-4 to TRBJ2-6; 7 bases match TRBD1. With 0 bases clipped from V and 0 bases from J, the junction kept 5 bases outside the gene matches. Germline values: CDR1 MRHNA, CDR2 SNTAGT. This CDR3 comprises 18 residues.

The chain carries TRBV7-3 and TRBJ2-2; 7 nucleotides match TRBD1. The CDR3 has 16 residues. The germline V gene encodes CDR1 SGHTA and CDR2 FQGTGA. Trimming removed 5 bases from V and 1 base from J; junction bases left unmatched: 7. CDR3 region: CASSPQGPQNTGELFF. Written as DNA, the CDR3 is TGTGCCAGCAGCCCACAGGGGCCCCAGAACACCGGGGAGCTGTTTTTT.

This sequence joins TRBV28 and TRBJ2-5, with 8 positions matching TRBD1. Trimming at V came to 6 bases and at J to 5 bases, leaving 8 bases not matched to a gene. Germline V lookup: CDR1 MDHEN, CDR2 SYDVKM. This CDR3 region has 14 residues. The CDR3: CASSGQGGRETQYF. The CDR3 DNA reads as TGTGCCAGCAGCGGACAGGGTGGGAGGGAGACCCAGTACTTC.

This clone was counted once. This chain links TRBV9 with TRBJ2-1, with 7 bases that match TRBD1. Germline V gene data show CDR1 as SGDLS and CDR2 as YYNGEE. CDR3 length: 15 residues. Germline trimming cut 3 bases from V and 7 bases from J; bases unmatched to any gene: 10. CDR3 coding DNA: TGTGCCAGCAGCGCGACAGGGTTGGAGGTAAATGAGCAGTTCTTC. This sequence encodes CASSATGLEVNEQFF.

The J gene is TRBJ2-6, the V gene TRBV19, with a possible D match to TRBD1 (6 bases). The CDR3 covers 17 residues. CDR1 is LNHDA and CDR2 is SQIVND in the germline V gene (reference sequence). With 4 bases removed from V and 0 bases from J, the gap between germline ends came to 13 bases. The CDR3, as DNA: TGTGCCAGTAGTACCGACAGGTATCACTCTGGGGCCAACGTCCTGACTTTC. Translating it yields CASSTDRYHSGANVLTF.

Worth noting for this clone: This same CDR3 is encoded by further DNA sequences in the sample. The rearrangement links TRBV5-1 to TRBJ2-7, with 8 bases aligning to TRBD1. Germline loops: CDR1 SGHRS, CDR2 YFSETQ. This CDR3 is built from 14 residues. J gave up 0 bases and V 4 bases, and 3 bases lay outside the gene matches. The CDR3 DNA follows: TGCGCCAGCAGCAGCACAGGGGGCTCCTACGAGCAGTACTTC. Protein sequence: CASSSTGGSYEQYF.

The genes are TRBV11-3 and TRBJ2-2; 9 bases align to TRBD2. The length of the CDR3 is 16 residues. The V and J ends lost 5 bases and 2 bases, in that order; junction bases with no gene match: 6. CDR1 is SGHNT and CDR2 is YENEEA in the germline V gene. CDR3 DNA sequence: TGTGCCAGCAGCATAACCGGGACTAGCAACACCGGGGAGCTGTTTTTT. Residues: CASSITGTSNTGELFF.